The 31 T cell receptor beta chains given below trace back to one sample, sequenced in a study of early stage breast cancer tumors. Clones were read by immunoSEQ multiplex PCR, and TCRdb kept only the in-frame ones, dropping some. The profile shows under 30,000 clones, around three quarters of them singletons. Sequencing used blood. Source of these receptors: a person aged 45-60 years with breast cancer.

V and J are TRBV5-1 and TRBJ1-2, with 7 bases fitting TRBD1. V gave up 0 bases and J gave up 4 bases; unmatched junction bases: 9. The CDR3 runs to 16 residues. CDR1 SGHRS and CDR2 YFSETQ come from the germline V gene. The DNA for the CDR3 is TGCGCCAGCAGCTTGGTGGGCCAGGGGGGAAGCTATGGCTACACCTTC. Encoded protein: CASSLVGQGGSYGYTF.

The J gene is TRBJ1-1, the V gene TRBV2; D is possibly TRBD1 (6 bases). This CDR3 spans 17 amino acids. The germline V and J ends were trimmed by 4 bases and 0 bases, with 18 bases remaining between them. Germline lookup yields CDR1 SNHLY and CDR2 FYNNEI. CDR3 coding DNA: TGTGCCAGCAGTGGGGGGCAGGGGAGTAGCATGAACACTGAAGCTTTCTTT. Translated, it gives CASSGGQGSSMNTEAFF.

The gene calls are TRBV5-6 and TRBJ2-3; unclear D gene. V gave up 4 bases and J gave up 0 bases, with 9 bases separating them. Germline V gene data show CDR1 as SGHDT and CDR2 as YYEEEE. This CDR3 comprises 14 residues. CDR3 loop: CASSPAVSTDTQYF. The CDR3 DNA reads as TGTGCCAGCAGCCCGGCGGTGAGCACAGATACGCAGTATTTT.

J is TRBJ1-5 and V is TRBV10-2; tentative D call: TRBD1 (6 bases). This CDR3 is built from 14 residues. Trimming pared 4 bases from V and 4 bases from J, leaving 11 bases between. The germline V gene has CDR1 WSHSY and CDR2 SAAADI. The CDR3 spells CASSARTENQPQHF. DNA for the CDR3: TGCGCCAGCAGTGCGAGGACAGAGAATCAGCCCCAGCATTTT.

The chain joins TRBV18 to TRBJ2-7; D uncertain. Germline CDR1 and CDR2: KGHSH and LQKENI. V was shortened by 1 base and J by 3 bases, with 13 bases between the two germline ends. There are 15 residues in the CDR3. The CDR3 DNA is TGTGCCAGCTCACCACAAGGTCACGGGCTCTACGAGCAGTACTTC. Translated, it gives CASSPQGHGLYEQYF. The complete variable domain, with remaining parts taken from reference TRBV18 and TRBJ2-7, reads NAGVMQNPRHLVRRRGQEARLRCSPMKGHSHVYWYRQLPEEGLKFMVYLQKENIIDESGMPKERFSAEFPKEGPSILRIQQVVRGDSAAYFCASSPQGHGLYEQYFGPGTRLTVT.

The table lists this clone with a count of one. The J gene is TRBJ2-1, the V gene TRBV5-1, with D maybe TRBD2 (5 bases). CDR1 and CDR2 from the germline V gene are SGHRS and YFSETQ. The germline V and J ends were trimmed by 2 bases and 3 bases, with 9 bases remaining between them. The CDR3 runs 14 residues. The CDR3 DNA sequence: TGCGCCAGCAGCTTAGGACTTCTCTACAATGAGCAGTTCTTC. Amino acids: CASSLGLLYNEQFF.

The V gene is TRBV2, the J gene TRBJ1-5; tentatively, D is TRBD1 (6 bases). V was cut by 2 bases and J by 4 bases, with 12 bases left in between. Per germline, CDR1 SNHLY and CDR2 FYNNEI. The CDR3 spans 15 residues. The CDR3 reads CASSETGKPNQPQHF. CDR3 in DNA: TGTGCCAGCAGTGAAACAGGGAAGCCTAATCAGCCCCAGCATTTT.

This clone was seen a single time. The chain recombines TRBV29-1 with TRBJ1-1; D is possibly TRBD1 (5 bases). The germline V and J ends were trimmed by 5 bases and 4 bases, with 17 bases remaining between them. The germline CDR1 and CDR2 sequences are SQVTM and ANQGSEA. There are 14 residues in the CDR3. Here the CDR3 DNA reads TGCAGCGTTCAGTCGGGACCTTGGGGCACTGAAGCTTTCTTT. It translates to CSVQSGPWGTEAFF. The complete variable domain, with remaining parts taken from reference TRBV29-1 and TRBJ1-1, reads SAVISQKPSRDICQRGTSLTIQCQVDSQVTMMFWYRQQPGQSLTLIATANQGSEATYESGFVIDKFPISRPNLTFSTLTVSNMSPEDSSIYLCSVQSGPWGTEAFFGQGTRLTVV.

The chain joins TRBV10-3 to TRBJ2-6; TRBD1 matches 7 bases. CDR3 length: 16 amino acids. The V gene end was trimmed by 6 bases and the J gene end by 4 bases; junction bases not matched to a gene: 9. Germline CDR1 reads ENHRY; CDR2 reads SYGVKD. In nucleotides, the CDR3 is TGTGCCATCAGAGGGGGACAGTCCTTGGGGGCCAACGTCCTGACTTTC. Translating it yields CAIRGGQSLGANVLTF.

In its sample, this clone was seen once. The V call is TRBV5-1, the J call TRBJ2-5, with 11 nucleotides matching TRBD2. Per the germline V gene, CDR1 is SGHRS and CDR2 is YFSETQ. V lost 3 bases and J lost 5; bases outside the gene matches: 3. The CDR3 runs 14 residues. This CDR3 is CASSWIAGGETQYF. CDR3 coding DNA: TGCGCCAGCAGCTGGATAGCGGGAGGGGAGACCCAGTACTTC.

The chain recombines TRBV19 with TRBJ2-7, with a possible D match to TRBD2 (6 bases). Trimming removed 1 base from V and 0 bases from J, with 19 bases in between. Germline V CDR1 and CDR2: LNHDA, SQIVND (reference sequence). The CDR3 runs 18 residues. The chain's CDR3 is CASSIAGRSLPTSYEQYF. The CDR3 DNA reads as TGTGCCAGTAGTATAGCAGGGAGGTCTCTCCCGACCTCCTACGAGCAGTACTTC.

The CDR3 sequence: CASSSTGAGDTQYF. The CDR3 bases are TGCGCCAGCAGCTCCACGGGGGCCGGGGATACGCAGTATTTT. The chain recombines TRBV5-1 with TRBJ2-3, with D tentatively TRBD1 or TRBD2 (6 bases each). Trimming removed 3 bases from V and 6 bases from J, with 14 bases in between. The length of the CDR3 is 14 residues. Germline values: CDR1 SGHRS, CDR2 YFSETQ.

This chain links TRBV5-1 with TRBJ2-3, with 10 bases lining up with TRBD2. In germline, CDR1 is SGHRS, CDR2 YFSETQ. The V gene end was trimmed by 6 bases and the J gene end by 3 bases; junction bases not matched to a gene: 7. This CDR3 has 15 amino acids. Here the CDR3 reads CASTLAGSWTDTQYF. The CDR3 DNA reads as TGCGCCAGCACACTAGCGGGAAGTTGGACAGATACGCAGTATTTT.

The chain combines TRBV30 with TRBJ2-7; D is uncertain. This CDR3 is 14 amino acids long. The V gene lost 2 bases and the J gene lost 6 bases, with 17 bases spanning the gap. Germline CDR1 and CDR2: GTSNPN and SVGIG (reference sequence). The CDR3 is CAWSRTPRGAEQYF. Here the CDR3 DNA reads TGTGCCTGGAGTAGAACCCCCAGAGGAGCCGAGCAGTACTTC.

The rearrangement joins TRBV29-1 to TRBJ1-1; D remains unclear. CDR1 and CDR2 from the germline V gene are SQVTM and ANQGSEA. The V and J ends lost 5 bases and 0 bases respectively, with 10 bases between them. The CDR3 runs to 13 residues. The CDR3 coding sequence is TGCAGCGTTAGGACGGGCATGAACACTGAAGCTTTCTTT. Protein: CSVRTGMNTEAFF.

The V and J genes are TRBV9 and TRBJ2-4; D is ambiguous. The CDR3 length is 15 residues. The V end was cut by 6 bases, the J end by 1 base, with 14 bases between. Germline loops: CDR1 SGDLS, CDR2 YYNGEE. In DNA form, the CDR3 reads TGTGCCAGCACCCCCGGAATGATGGCCAAAAACATTCAGTACTTC. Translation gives CASTPGMMAKNIQYF.

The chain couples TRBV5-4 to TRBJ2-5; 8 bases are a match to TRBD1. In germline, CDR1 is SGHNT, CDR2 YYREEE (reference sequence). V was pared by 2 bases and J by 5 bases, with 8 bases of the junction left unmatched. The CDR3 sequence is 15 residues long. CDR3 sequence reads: CASSFRQGAGETQYF. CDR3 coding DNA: TGTGCCAGCAGCTTTCGGCAGGGGGCTGGGGAGACCCAGTACTTC. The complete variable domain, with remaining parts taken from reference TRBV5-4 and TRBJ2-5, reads ETGVTQSPTHLIKTRGQQVTLRCSSQSGHNTVSWYQQALGQGPQFIFQYYREEENGRGNFPPRFSGLQFPNYSSELNVNALELDDSALYLCASSFRQGAGETQYFGPGTRLLVL.

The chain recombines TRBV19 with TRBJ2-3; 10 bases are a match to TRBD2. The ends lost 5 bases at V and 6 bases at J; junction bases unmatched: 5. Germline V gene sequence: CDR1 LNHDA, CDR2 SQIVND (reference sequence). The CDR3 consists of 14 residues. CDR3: CASSQGLALDTQYF. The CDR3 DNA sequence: TGTGCCAGTAGTCAGGGACTAGCGCTGGATACGCAGTATTTT.

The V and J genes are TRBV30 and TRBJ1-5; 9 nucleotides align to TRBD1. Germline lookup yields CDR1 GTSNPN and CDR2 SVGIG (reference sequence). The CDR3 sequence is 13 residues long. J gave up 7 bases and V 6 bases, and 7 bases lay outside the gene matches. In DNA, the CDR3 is TGTGCCTGCTCACAGGGGGCTGGGCAGCCCCAGCATTTT. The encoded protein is CACSQGAGQPQHF.

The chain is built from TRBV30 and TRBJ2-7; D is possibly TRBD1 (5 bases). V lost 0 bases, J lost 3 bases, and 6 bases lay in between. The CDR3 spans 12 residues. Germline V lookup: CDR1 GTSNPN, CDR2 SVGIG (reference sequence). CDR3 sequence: CAWSVTGYEQYF. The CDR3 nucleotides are TGTGCCTGGAGTGTCACAGGCTACGAGCAGTACTTC.

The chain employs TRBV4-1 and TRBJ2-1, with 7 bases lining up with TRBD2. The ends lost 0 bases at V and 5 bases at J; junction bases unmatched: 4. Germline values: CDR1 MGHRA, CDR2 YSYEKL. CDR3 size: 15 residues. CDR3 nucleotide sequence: TGCGCCAGCAGCCAAGAGACTAGCCTAGACAATGAGCAGTTCTTC. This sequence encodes CASSQETSLDNEQFF.

The DNA of the CDR3 is TGTGCCAGCAGCTTGGAGTTGGGAGGGATCGAGCAGTACTTC. Its protein is CASSLELGGIEQYF. The gene calls are TRBV5-5 and TRBJ2-7; 7 nucleotides align to TRBD2. Germline trimming cut 0 bases from V and 6 bases from J; bases unmatched to any gene: 6. Germline CDR1 is SGHKS and CDR2 is YYEKEE (reference sequence). The CDR3 is 14 amino acids.

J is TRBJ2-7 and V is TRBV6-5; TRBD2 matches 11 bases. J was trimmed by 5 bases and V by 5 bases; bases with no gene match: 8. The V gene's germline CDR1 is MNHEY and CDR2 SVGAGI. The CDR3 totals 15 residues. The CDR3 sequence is CASSVSGRAGNEQYF. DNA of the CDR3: TGTGCCAGCAGTGTTAGCGGGAGGGCCGGGAACGAGCAGTACTTC.

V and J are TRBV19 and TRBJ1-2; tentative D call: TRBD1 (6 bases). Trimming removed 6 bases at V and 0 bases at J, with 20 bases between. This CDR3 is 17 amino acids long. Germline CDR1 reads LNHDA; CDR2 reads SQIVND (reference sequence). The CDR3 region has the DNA TGTGCCAGTAGATCCGACAGGCTCCAGGGGACTAACTATGGCTACACCTTC. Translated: CASRSDRLQGTNYGYTF.

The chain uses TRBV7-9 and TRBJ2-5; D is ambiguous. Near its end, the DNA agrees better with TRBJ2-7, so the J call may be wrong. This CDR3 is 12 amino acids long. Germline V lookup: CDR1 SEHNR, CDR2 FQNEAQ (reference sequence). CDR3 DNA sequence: TGTGCCAGCAGCTTAGGCTTCGACGAGCAGTACTTC. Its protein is CASSLGFDEQYF.

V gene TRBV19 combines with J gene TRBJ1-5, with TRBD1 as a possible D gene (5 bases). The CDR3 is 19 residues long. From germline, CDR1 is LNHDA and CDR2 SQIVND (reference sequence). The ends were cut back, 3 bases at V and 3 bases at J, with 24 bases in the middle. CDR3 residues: CASSIFGTSLAGSNQPQHF. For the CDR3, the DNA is TGTGCCAGTAGTATCTTCGGGACTTCCCTAGCGGGGTCCAATCAGCCCCAGCATTTT.

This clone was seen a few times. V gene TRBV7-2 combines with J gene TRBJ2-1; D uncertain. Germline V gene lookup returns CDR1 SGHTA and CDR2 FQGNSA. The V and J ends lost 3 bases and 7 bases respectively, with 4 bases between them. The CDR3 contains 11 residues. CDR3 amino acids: CASSLWNEQFF. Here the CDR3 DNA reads TGTGCCAGCAGCTTGTGGAATGAGCAGTTCTTC.

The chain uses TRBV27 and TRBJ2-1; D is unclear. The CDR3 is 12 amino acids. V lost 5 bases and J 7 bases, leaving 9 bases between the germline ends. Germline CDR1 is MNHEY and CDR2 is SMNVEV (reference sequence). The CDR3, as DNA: TGTGCCAGCAGTCCCCAGGCGAATGAGCAGTTCTTC. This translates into CASSPQANEQFF.

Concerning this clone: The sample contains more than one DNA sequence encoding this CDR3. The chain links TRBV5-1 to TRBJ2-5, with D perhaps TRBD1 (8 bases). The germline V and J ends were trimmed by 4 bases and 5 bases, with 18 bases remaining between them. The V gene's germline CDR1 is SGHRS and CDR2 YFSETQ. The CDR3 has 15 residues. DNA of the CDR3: TGCGCCAGCAGCACCGGACAGGGAGCGGGGGAGACCCAGTACTTC. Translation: CASSTGQGAGETQYF. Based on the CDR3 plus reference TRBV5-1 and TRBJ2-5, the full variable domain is KAGVTQTPRYLIKTRGQQVTLSCSPISGHRSVSWYQQTPGQGLQFLFEYFSETQRNKGNFPGRFSGRQFSNSRSEMNVSTLELGDSALYLCASSTGQGAGETQYFGPGTRLLVL.

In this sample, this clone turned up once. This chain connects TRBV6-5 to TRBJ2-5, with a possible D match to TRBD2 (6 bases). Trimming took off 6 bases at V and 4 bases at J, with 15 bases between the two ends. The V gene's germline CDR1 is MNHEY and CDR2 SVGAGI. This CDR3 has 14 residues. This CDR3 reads CASSDPGLGETQYF. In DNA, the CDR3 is TGTGCCAGCAGCGATCCGGGACTGGGAGAGACCCAGTACTTC.

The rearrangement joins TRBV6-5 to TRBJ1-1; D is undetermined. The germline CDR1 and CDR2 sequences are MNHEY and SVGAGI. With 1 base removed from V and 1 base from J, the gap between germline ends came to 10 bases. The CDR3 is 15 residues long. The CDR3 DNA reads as TGTGCCAGCAGTTACTACAGTGGTGCGAACACTGAAGCTTTCTTT. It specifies CASSYYSGANTEAFF.